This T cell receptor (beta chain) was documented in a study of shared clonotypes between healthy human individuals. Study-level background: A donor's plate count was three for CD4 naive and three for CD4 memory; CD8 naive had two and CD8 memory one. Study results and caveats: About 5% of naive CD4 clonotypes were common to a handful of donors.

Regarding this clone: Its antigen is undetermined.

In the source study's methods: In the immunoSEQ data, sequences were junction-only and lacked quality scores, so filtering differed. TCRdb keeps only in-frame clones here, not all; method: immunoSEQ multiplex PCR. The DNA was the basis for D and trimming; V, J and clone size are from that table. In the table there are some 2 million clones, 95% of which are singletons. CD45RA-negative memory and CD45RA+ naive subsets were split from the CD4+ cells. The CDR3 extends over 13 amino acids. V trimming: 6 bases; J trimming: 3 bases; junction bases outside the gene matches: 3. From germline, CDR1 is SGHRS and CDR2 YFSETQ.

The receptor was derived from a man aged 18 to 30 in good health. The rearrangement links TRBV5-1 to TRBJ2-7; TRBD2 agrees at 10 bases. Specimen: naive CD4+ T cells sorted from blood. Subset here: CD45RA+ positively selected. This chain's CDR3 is CASTRTSGYEQYF. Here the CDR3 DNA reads TGCGCCAGCACCCGGACTAGCGGCTACGAGCAGTACTTC.